The next 12 T cell receptor beta chains were all read from a single sample in a study of read filtering for tumor transcriptome and immune sequencing. Molecular barcoded adaptors covering alpha/delta and beta/gamma chains were used on 400 ng RNA. TCRdb analysed the reads with MiXCR anew, one entry per CDR3 protein. Among 75,000 to 90,000 distinct CDR3 sequences listed, approximately 13% were seen once. Source material: a population of CD138-negative cells sorted from bone marrow. The receptors derive from a donor aged 40 or over with multiple myeloma.

This clonotype has at least ten counts. The CDR3 here is CASNPGTGGGYTF. CDR3 bases: TGTGCCAGTAACCCCGGTACAGGAGGAGGCTACACCTTC. The chain uses TRBV19 and TRBJ1-2; weak D call: TRBD1 (5 bases). The length of the CDR3 is 13 residues. Germline values: CDR1 LNHDA, CDR2 SQIVND (reference sequence). With 7 bases removed from V and 8 bases from J, the gap between germline ends came to 17 bases.

This clonotype was detected many times. The J gene is TRBJ2-2, the V gene TRBV9, with 10 bases matching TRBD2. The CDR3 totals 16 residues. Germline CDR1 SGDLS, CDR2 YYNGEE. The trim removed 0 bases at V and 3 bases at J, leaving 2 bases unmatched. This chain's CDR3 is CASSVGLAGDTGELFF. CDR3 sequence (DNA): TGTGCCAGCAGCGTAGGTCTAGCGGGAGACACCGGGGAGCTGTTTTTT.

This clonotype came up a few times. A read error may explain this, as a much larger clone is one base away. The chain recombines TRBV28 with TRBJ1-1; TRBD1 aligns across 7 bases. The junction had 7 bases not matched to a gene; V was cut back by 6 bases and J by 9 bases. Germline CDR1 reads MDHEN; CDR2 reads SYDVKM. The CDR3 covers 12 residues. CDR3 DNA: TGTGCCAGCAGATATCTGGGACAGAAAGCTTTCTTT. Translating gives CASRYLGQKAFF.

The chain employs TRBV10-3 and TRBJ2-7; D unresolved. Germline V gene sequence: CDR1 ENHRY, CDR2 SYGVKD. The CDR3 extends over 12 amino acids. Trimming stripped 5 bases from V and 3 bases from J, with 8 bases between. The CDR3 DNA is TGTGCCATCAGTACCGGCGGCTACGAGCAGTACTTC. Its translation is CAISTGGYEQYF.

This clonotype came up a few times. Germline and junction disagree at one end, which may indicate a read error. This rearrangement joins TRBV28 to TRBJ2-1; D is perhaps TRBD2 (5 bases). Germline V gives CDR1 MDHEN, CDR2 SYDVKM. This CDR3 has 15 amino acids. CDR3 loop: CASSPPFRAGVLQLF. In nucleotides, the CDR3 is TGTGCCAGCAGTCCCCCGTTTAGGGCCGGGGTATTGCAGCTCTTC.

This clonotype has a count of ten or more. V usage is TRBV6-2 or TRBV6-3 and J usage is TRBJ2-5; D uncertain. There are 13 residues in the CDR3. The V end lost 8 bases, the J end lost 1 base, and 11 bases lay between the germline ends. CDR1 and CDR2 (germline): MNHEY, SVGEGT. In nucleotides, the CDR3 is TGTGCCAGCGGATTGCCCTCCCAAGAGACCCAGTACTTC. Protein: CASGLPSQETQYF.

Many counts were recorded for this clonotype. The rearrangement joins TRBV9 to TRBJ2-1; no firm D call. In germline, CDR1 is SGDLS, CDR2 YYNGEE. The CDR3 extends over 14 amino acids. V was cut by 1 base and J by 4 bases, with 9 bases left in between. In DNA, the CDR3 is TGTGCCAGCAGCGTATCGAGCCAATACAATGAGCAGTTCTTC. Its translation: CASSVSSQYNEQFF.

This clonotype was observed at least ten times. This chain joins TRBV19 and TRBJ1-1; 10 bases map to TRBD1. J was trimmed by 7 bases and V by 4 bases; bases with no gene match: 12. Germline values: CDR1 LNHDA, CDR2 SQIVND (reference sequence). The CDR3 covers 16 residues. The CDR3 sequence: CASSSRQGAAYLEAFF. CDR3 in DNA: TGTGCCAGTAGTAGTAGACAGGGGGCGGCCTACCTTGAAGCTTTCTTT.

At least ten counts were recorded for this clonotype. This sequence joins TRBV11-2 and TRBJ2-1; 12 bases are a match to TRBD2. The CDR3 sequence is 15 residues long. The V segment lost 2 bases and the J segment 9 bases; nucleotides outside the gene matches: 5. Per the germline V gene, CDR1 is SGHAT and CDR2 is FQNNGV. CDR3 nucleotide sequence: TGTGCCAGCAGCTTATCGCGACTAGCGGGAGTTGAGCAGTTCTTC. It translates to CASSLSRLAGVEQFF.

On this clonotype itself: With a much larger clone just one base away, this may be a read error. This chain joins TRBV6-5 and TRBJ2-1; D is possibly TRBD1 (6 bases). From germline, CDR1 is MNHEY and CDR2 SVGAGI. The CDR3 has 16 residues. V lost 5 bases, J lost 7 bases, and 21 bases lay in between. As DNA, the CDR3 is TGTGCCAGCAGTCAGTACACAGGGTCTGGGGCTAATGAGCAGTTCTTC. Amino acid sequence: CASSQYTGSGANEQFF.

This clonotype was seen many times. A much larger clone sits a single nucleotide away, making a read error possible. V and J are TRBV4-1 and TRBJ2-1, with 9 positions matching TRBD1. The germline V gene encodes CDR1 MGHRA and CDR2 YSYEKL. The CDR3 length is 17 residues. CDR3 amino acids: CASSQDGQGFVYNGQFF. DNA of the CDR3: TGCGCCAGCAGCCAAGATGGACAGGGGTTTGTATACAATGGGCAGTTCTTC.

This clonotype turned up a few times. This may stem from a read error, because a much larger clone lies one nucleotide away. The CDR3, as DNA: TGTGCCAGCAGCGTTGGGACTAGCGGGAACAAGGAGCAGTTCTTC. Amino acids: CASSVGTSGNKEQFF. The V and J genes are TRBV9 and TRBJ2-1; 13 bases match TRBD2. The germline V gene encodes CDR1 SGDLS and CDR2 YYNGEE. The CDR3 length is 15 residues.